The 2 T cell receptor beta chains reported below all come from one sample, sequenced in a study of T cells in Graves' hyperthyroidism and ophthalmopathy. It was RNA transcripts that yielded the amplified TCR beta CDR3 regions. TCR CDR3 regions were first amplified by RT-PCR with HTBI primers. Each CDR3 protein is one row after TCRdb ran MiXCR on the multiplex PCR reads. This table holds fewer than 350,000 distinct CDR3 sequences, approximately 15% found once. The specimen was blood. All receptors derive from a woman in her forties with Graves' hyperthyroidism.

Only a few counts were recorded for this clonotype. This CDR3 is CASSLTGLAYEQYF. The CDR3 bases are TGTGCCAGCAGCCTTACCGGACTAGCCTACGAGCAGTACTTC. The chain links TRBV3-1 to TRBJ2-7, with TRBD2 identical over 7 bases. This CDR3 has 14 amino acids. The junction had 5 bases not matched to a gene; V was cut back by 4 bases and J by 2 bases. CDR1 is LGHDT, CDR2 YNNKEL, per germline (reference sequence).

The chain employs TRBV12-3 or TRBV12-4 and TRBJ2-4; TRBD2 aligns across 14 bases. The CDR3 consists of 18 residues. V lost 6 bases and J lost 0; bases outside the gene matches: 7. The CDR3 DNA reads TGTGCCAGCAGCTTGGGACTAGCGGGAGTGCTAGCCAAAAACATTCAGTACTTC. Residues: CASSLGLAGVLAKNIQYF.